This TCR beta chain was captured by sequencing in a study of T cells in Graves' hyperthyroidism and ophthalmopathy. It was RNA transcripts that yielded the amplified TCR beta CDR3 regions. With the HTBI primer set, the TCR CDR3 went through a first round of RT-PCR. MiXCR, applied by TCRdb to the multiplex PCR reads, yields one record per CDR3 protein. The data hold about 200,000 distinct CDR3 sequences, with 17% observed a single time. This clonotype occurred a few times. The source of this sequence is a woman aged 50 to 65 with Graves' hyperthyroidism. Sequencing input: blood.

This CDR3 is CASRPTGQKNTEAFF. As DNA, the CDR3 is TGTGCCAGCAGACCGACGGGACAAAAGAACACTGAAGCTTTCTTT. This chain connects TRBV6-1 to TRBJ1-1, with D possibly TRBD1 on 6 matching bases. The CDR3 consists of 15 residues. The ends were cut back, 6 bases at V and 1 base at J, with 15 bases in the middle. CDR1 and CDR2 (germline): MNHNS, SASEGT.